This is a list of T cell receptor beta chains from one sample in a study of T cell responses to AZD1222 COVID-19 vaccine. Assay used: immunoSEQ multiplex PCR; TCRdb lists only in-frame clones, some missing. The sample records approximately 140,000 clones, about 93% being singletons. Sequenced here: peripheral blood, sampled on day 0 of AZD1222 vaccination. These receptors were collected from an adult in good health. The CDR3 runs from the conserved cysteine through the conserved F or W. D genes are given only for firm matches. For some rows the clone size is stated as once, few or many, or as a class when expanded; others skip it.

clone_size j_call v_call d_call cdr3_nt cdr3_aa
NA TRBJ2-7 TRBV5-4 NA TGTGCCAGCAGCCTGCGGGACAACCCCTACGAGCAGTACTTC CASSLRDNPYEQYF
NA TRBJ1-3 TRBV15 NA TGTGCCACCAGGCAAGTTTCTGGAAACACCATATATTTT CATRQVSGNTIYF
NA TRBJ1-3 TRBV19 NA TGTGCCAGTAAGGCGGAGATGAGTGGAAACACCATATATTTT CASKAEMSGNTIYF
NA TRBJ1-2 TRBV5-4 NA TGTGCCAGCAGCTTGGGAGATTCGGGGGCGGGCTACACCTTC CASSLGDSGAGYTF
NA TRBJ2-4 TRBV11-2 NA TGTGCCAGCAGCTTAGGCAGAACGGGGATTAACATTCAGTACTTC CASSLGRTGINIQYF
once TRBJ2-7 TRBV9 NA TGTGCCAGCAGCGGTAGGGATTTGGGGGAGCAGTACTTC CASSGRDLGEQYF
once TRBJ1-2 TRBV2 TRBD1 TGTGCCACCACCAACCGGGACAGGGATCATGGCTACACCTTC CATTNRDRDHGYTF
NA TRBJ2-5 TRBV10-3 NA TGTGCCATCAGTGATATTTTTGCGGGGCAAGAGACCCAGTACTTC CAISDIFAGQETQYF
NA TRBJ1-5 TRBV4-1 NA TGCGCCAGCAGCCAGGGACGGTCAGGTAAGAGAGAGGATCAGCCCCAGCATTTT CASSQGRSGKREDQPQHF
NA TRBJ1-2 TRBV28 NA TGTGCCAGCAGTTTAAGGGGGAGGGGCTACACCTTC CASSLRGRGYTF
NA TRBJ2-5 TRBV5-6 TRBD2 TGTGCCAGCAACCGGGGGGTCCAAGAGACCCAGTACTTC CASNRGVQETQYF
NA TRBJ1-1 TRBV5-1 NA TGCGCCAGCAGCTTGGGGGGTATGAACACTGAAGCTTTCTTT CASSLGGMNTEAFF